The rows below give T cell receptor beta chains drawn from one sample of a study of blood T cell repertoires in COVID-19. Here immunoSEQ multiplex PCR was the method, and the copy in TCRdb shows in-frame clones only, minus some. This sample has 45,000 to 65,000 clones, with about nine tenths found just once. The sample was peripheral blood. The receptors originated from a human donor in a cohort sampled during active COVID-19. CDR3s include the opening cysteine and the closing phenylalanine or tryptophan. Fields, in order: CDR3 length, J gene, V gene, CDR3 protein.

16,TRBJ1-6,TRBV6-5,CASSYWGGQVGSPLHF
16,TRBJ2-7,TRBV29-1,CSVGRTSRGISYEQYF
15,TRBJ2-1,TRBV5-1,CASSPRSGKPREQFF
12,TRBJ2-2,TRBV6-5,CASGSQTGELFF
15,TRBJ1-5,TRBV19,CASSIGGGSNQPQHF
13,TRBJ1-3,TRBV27,CASWAYSGNTIYF
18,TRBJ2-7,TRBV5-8,CASSSERGTGTFVRGQYF
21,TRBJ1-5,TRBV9,CASSAMRGDEPNPYSNQPQHF
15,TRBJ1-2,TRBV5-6,CASSPRELGAGGYTF
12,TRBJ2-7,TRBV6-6,CASSPLPGEQYF
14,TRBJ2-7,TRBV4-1,CASSHPSGTYEQYF
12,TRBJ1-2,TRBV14,CASSQAGYGYTF
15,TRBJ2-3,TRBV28,CASSSLAGGPDTQYF
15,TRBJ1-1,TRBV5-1,CASSLAGYRDTEAFF
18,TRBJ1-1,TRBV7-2,CASRRLGQGSFRNTEAFF
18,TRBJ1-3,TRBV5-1,CASSLQILAARGGNTIYF
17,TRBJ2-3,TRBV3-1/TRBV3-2,CASSRYRASGSTDTQYF
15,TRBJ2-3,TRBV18,CASSQNAGFTDTQYF
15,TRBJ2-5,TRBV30,CAWSVPRDYQETQYF
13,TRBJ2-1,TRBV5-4,CASSRDSHNEQFF
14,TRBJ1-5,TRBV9,CASSVGGRNQPQHF
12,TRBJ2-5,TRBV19,CASSSGPGAQYF
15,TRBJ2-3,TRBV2,CASTTRGKLGDTQYF
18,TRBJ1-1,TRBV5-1,CASSLWAGTGGVNTEAFF
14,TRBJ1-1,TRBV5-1,CASSSGTGNTEAFF
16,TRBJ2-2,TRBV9,CASSYGGGADTGELFF
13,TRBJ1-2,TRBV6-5,CASTSRGEDGYTF
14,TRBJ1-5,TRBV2,CASSENGVAQPQHF
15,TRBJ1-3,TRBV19,CASSIAGGSGNTIYF
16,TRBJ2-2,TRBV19,CASRHLWARQSGELFF
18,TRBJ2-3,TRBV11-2,CASSSGRTSGSPPRTQYF